A single sample is the source of the 16 T cell receptor beta chains below, sequenced in a study of graft-versus-host responses after intestinal transplantation. Antigens for these TCRs are unknown. Method: immunoSEQ multiplex PCR; TCRdb's copy keeps in-frame clones and lacks some. This table has tens of thousands of clones, 90% to 95% appearing once. This specimen was unstimulated CD8+ T cells sorted from spleen or lymph node cells, taken before intestinal transplant. The receptors here all came from a human donor who received an intestinal transplant.

V gene TRBV27 combines with J gene TRBJ2-1, with D possibly matching TRBD1 (6 bases). CDR3 length equals 17 residues. Trimming took 6 bases from V and 6 from J, leaving 24 bases between them. CDR1 is MNHEY, CDR2 SMNVEV, per germline (reference sequence). In nucleotides, the CDR3 is TGTGCCAGCAGAGAACCGGGACAATACTCCCTATTCAATGAGCAGTTCTTC. Its protein is CASREPGQYSLFNEQFF.

The V and J genes are TRBV27 and TRBJ2-2; D gene unclear. CDR3 length: 12 amino acids. V was shortened by 2 bases and J by 6 bases, with 4 bases between the two germline ends. CDR1 is MNHEY, CDR2 SMNVEV, per germline (reference sequence). CDR3 sequence: CASSLTAGELFF. CDR3 nucleotide sequence: TGTGCCAGCAGTTTAACGGCCGGGGAGCTGTTTTTT.

The genes are TRBV19 and TRBJ2-2; D might be TRBD2 (5 bases). Per germline, CDR1 LNHDA and CDR2 SQIVND (reference sequence). The CDR3 is 13 amino acids. Trimming removed 9 bases from V and 6 bases from J, with 14 bases in between. CDR3 sequence: CASNGVLAGELFF. CDR3 nucleotides: TGTGCCAGCAACGGGGTCCTGGCCGGGGAGCTGTTTTTT.

V usage is TRBV12-5 and J usage is TRBJ2-5; possible D gene TRBD1, 5 bases. The J call may be wrong; the DNA end is better matched by TRBJ2-7. This CDR3 contains 14 residues. Looked up from germline, CDR1 is LGHNT and CDR2 is FRNRAP. The CDR3 reads CASGLGGELYEQYF. For the CDR3, the DNA is TGTGCTAGTGGTTTGGGGGGCGAGCTCTACGAGCAGTACTTC.

V gene TRBV7-2 combines with J gene TRBJ2-5; TRBD2 matches 7 bases. Per the germline V gene, CDR1 is SGHTA and CDR2 is FQGNSA. With 1 base clipped from V and 2 bases from J, the junction kept 10 bases outside the gene matches. The CDR3 consists of 17 residues. CDR3 sequence reads: CASSLGLRDYYQETQYF. In nucleotides, the CDR3 is TGTGCCAGCAGCTTAGGGTTGAGGGACTACTATCAAGAGACCCAGTACTTC.

The CDR3 region has the DNA TGTGCCAGCAGCATTCGGGCGGGGGGGGACAATGAGCAGTTCTTC. It codes for CASSIRAGGDNEQFF. This chain joins TRBV5-4 and TRBJ2-1, with 9 bases fitting TRBD2. The germline gives CDR1 SGHNT, CDR2 YYREEE (reference sequence). V lost 4 bases and J lost 5; bases outside the gene matches: 7. The CDR3 runs to 15 residues. The variable domain in full, completed from reference TRBV5-4 and TRBJ2-1, reads ETGVTQSPTHLIKTRGQQVTLRCSSQSGHNTVSWYQQALGQGPQFIFQYYREEENGRGNFPPRFSGLQFPNYSSELNVNALELDDSALYLCASSIRAGGDNEQFFGPGTRLTVL.

The gene calls are TRBV7-8 and TRBJ1-1; the match to TRBD1 covers 8 bases. Germline CDR1 reads SGHVS; CDR2 reads FQNEAQ. V dropped 3 bases and J dropped 1; count of bases not matched to a gene: 4. This CDR3 spans 15 amino acids. CDR3 amino acids: CASSFPGTGNTEAFF. CDR3 nucleotides: TGTGCCAGCAGCTTCCCCGGGACAGGGAACACTGAAGCTTTCTTT.

The chain has TRBV5-1 and TRBJ2-1, with D possibly being TRBD1 (6 bases). Germline V gene sequence: CDR1 SGHRS, CDR2 YFSETQ. There are 15 residues in the CDR3. The germline V and J ends were trimmed by 8 bases and 0 bases, with 15 bases remaining between them. The CDR3 nucleotides are TGCGCCAGTACCTATCAGGGGAGCTCCTACAATGAGCAGTTCTTC. This encodes CASTYQGSSYNEQFF.

This chain uses TRBV29-1 with TRBJ2-7; no reliable D call. The CDR3 covers 12 residues. Trimming pared 4 bases from V and 6 bases from J, leaving 13 bases between. Germline V gives CDR1 SQVTM, CDR2 ANQGSEA. CDR3 DNA: TGCAGCGTTGTTGGTAGCCTCCGCGAGCAGTACTTC. Protein product: CSVVGSLREQYF.

The rearrangement links TRBV13 to TRBJ2-7; the match to TRBD1 covers 7 bases. The CDR3 extends over 13 amino acids. V gave up 4 bases and J gave up 3 bases; unmatched junction bases: 3. Per the germline V gene, CDR1 is PRHDT and CDR2 is FYEKMQ (reference sequence). In nucleotides, the CDR3 is TGTGCCAGCAGCTACCGGGACAGCTACGAGCAGTACTTC. Protein sequence: CASSYRDSYEQYF.

The rearrangement joins TRBV5-5 to TRBJ1-4; D unresolved. Germline V lookup: CDR1 SGHKS, CDR2 YYEKEE (reference sequence). The CDR3 totals 12 residues. The ends were cut back, 2 bases at V and 6 bases at J, with 5 bases in the middle. Here the CDR3 reads CASSFEDEKLFF. In nucleotides, the CDR3 is TGTGCCAGCAGCTTCGAGGATGAAAAACTGTTTTTT.

The chain joins TRBV4-2 to TRBJ1-2; TRBD1 matches 8 bases. Germline lookup yields CDR1 LGHNA and CDR2 YNFKEQ. V shed 6 bases, J shed 2 bases, and the junction held 17 bases outside the gene matches. The CDR3 is made up of 18 amino acids. This CDR3 is CASRHEEGQEHTNYGYTF. In DNA, the CDR3 is TGTGCCAGCAGACACGAAGAGGGACAGGAACATACAAACTATGGCTACACCTTC.

V gene TRBV19 combines with J gene TRBJ1-3; TRBD1 aligns across 8 bases. V dropped 10 bases and J dropped 6; count of bases not matched to a gene: 8. This CDR3 has 13 amino acids. Germline assignment: CDR1 LNHDA and CDR2 SQIVND (reference sequence). Here the CDR3 reads CATQGAILNTIYF. The CDR3 DNA sequence: TGTGCCACCCAGGGGGCTATTTTAAACACCATATATTTT.

The rearrangement joins TRBV28 to TRBJ1-1, with 7 bases lining up with TRBD1. V was pared by 3 bases and J by 5 bases, with 3 bases of the junction left unmatched. The CDR3 has 13 amino acids. Germline V lookup: CDR1 MDHEN, CDR2 SYDVKM. CDR3 nucleotides: TGTGCCAGCAGTTTTTCAGGGGGGACTGAAGCTTTCTTT. This gives the protein CASSFSGGTEAFF.

The rearrangement links TRBV19 to TRBJ1-2, with 7 positions matching TRBD1. The J segment lost 6 bases and the V segment lost 5 bases, leaving 6 bases of the junction unmatched. The germline V gene has CDR1 LNHDA and CDR2 SQIVND (reference sequence). This CDR3 is 13 amino acids long. The CDR3 is CASSSGQIDGYTF. The DNA of the CDR3 is TGTGCCAGTAGTTCGGGACAGATAGATGGCTACACCTTC.

The chain has TRBV6-4 and TRBJ2-5, with D tentatively TRBD2 (6 bases). V shed 2 bases and J shed 2 bases, with 15 bases lying between them. In germline, CDR1 is MRHNA, CDR2 SNTAGT. The CDR3 consists of 16 residues. The CDR3 bases are TGTGCCAGCAGTGACCCCCGGGTGCGGGGACAAGAGACCCAGTACTTC. Residues: CASSDPRVRGQETQYF.